A selection of T cell receptor beta chains follows, all from one sample in a study of blood T cell repertoires in COVID-19. Clones were read by immunoSEQ multiplex PCR, and TCRdb kept only the in-frame ones, dropping some. Among hundreds of thousands of clones, around nine tenths were seen once, and the ten largest hold around 4.5%. Material: peripheral blood. These receptors were obtained from a woman aged 25 to 45 with acute or convalescent COVID-19. Both conserved end residues are trimmed from each CDR3. The D gene is left open where the match is weak.

v_gene: TRBV7-2
d_gene: .
j_gene: TRBJ2-7
CDR3aa: ASSLGSGIQYEQY

v_gene: TRBV13
d_gene: .
j_gene: TRBJ2-5
CDR3aa: ASSHEVREQETQY

v_gene: TRBV4-1
d_gene: TRBD1
j_gene: TRBJ2-2
CDR3aa: ASSQGRTGSGELF

v_gene: TRBV15
d_gene: .
j_gene: TRBJ2-5
CDR3aa: ATRVRGEETQY

v_gene: TRBV28
d_gene: .
j_gene: TRBJ2-7
CDR3aa: ATTASHGTQFSYEQY

v_gene: TRBV28
d_gene: TRBD2
j_gene: TRBJ2-3
CDR3aa: ASSPLAVTDTQY

v_gene: TRBV9
d_gene: TRBD2
j_gene: TRBJ2-2
CDR3aa: ASSVESLAGPNTGELF

v_gene: TRBV27
d_gene: TRBD2
j_gene: TRBJ2-1
CDR3aa: ASSSITSGGGYNEQF

v_gene: TRBV5-1
d_gene: TRBD1
j_gene: TRBJ2-3
CDR3aa: ASSLTTGAKDTQY

v_gene: TRBV21-1
d_gene: .
j_gene: TRBJ1-6
CDR3aa: ASSDKTGPNSPLH

v_gene: TRBV24-1
d_gene: .
j_gene: TRBJ2-3
CDR3aa: ATSDLACVSPPASTDTQY

v_gene: TRBV5-1
d_gene: TRBD2
j_gene: TRBJ2-1
CDR3aa: ASSRDGSGGMISSYNEQF

v_gene: TRBV3-1/TRBV3-2
d_gene: TRBD2
j_gene: TRBJ2-5
CDR3aa: ASSERGVRAETQY

v_gene: TRBV7-9
d_gene: .
j_gene: TRBJ1-1
CDR3aa: ASSSSRLNTEAF

v_gene: TRBV2
d_gene: .
j_gene: TRBJ1-1
CDR3aa: ASSEQGWGGTEAF

v_gene: TRBV27
d_gene: TRBD1
j_gene: TRBJ2-5
CDR3aa: ASSQLTGMGETQY

v_gene: TRBV7-3
d_gene: .
j_gene: TRBJ2-2
CDR3aa: ASSLTGPGTGELF

v_gene: TRBV19
d_gene: TRBD1
j_gene: TRBJ2-7
CDR3aa: ASSSRTGGTYEQY

v_gene: TRBV11-3
d_gene: TRBD1
j_gene: TRBJ2-2
CDR3aa: ASSARTGVGELF

v_gene: TRBV2
d_gene: .
j_gene: TRBJ2-5
CDR3aa: ASSVGLGGRWTQY

v_gene: TRBV27
d_gene: .
j_gene: TRBJ1-2
CDR3aa: ANIGGRDYGYT

v_gene: TRBV5-4
d_gene: .
j_gene: TRBJ1-1
CDR3aa: ASSLRTVDTEAF

v_gene: TRBV3-1/TRBV3-2
d_gene: .
j_gene: TRBJ1-2
CDR3aa: ASSHLSAGSNYGYT

v_gene: TRBV5-5
d_gene: TRBD1
j_gene: TRBJ2-7
CDR3aa: ASSYPPGQGTYEQY

v_gene: TRBV28
d_gene: .
j_gene: TRBJ1-1
CDR3aa: ASSQPGTLNTEAF

v_gene: TRBV11-3
d_gene: TRBD1
j_gene: TRBJ2-1
CDR3aa: ASSPTGNSYNEQF

v_gene: TRBV6-5
d_gene: TRBD1
j_gene: TRBJ1-2
CDR3aa: ASSSGQVSGYT

v_gene: TRBV28
d_gene: TRBD1
j_gene: TRBJ2-3
CDR3aa: ASSTSGGDVTDTQY

v_gene: TRBV28
d_gene: .
j_gene: TRBJ1-5
CDR3aa: ASSLRGDSNQPQH

v_gene: TRBV4-1
d_gene: TRBD2
j_gene: TRBJ2-5
CDR3aa: ASSPEAGVTETQY

v_gene: TRBV5-1
d_gene: TRBD2
j_gene: TRBJ2-2
CDR3aa: ASSQAGTRGAGELF

v_gene: TRBV18
d_gene: .
j_gene: TRBJ1-5
CDR3aa: ASSPEGPQPQH

v_gene: TRBV30
d_gene: TRBD1
j_gene: TRBJ1-4
CDR3aa: ASSPGQGWEKLF

v_gene: TRBV7-6
d_gene: .
j_gene: TRBJ1-6
CDR3aa: ASSLGQGTYNSPLH

v_gene: TRBV10-2
d_gene: .
j_gene: TRBJ1-5
CDR3aa: ASSEGAGGVNQPQH

v_gene: TRBV10-3
d_gene: .
j_gene: TRBJ1-1
CDR3aa: AISKEDSTEAF

v_gene: TRBV27
d_gene: TRBD2
j_gene: TRBJ2-3
CDR3aa: ASSLLGRGKSTDTQY

v_gene: TRBV15
d_gene: TRBD1
j_gene: TRBJ1-1
CDR3aa: ATSREWGQGRMNTEAF

v_gene: TRBV5-1
d_gene: .
j_gene: TRBJ2-7
CDR3aa: ASSFPSSYEQY

v_gene: TRBV27
d_gene: TRBD1
j_gene: TRBJ2-5
CDR3aa: ASSLTGTAGLETQY

v_gene: TRBV4-1
d_gene: TRBD1
j_gene: TRBJ2-7
CDR3aa: ASSRGQTHQAYEQY

v_gene: TRBV28
d_gene: TRBD1
j_gene: TRBJ1-2
CDR3aa: ASSRQGAYGYT

v_gene: TRBV18
d_gene: .
j_gene: TRBJ1-1
CDR3aa: ASSRSTDEAF

v_gene: TRBV2
d_gene: .
j_gene: TRBJ2-7
CDR3aa: ASSGQVTYEQY

v_gene: TRBV6-5
d_gene: TRBD1
j_gene: TRBJ1-2
CDR3aa: ASSYSNLGQGGGYT

v_gene: TRBV28
d_gene: .
j_gene: TRBJ2-6
CDR3aa: ASSSDNSGANVLT

v_gene: TRBV5-1
d_gene: TRBD1
j_gene: TRBJ2-7
CDR3aa: ASSAPGQGHIEQY

v_gene: TRBV5-1
d_gene: TRBD2
j_gene: TRBJ2-1
CDR3aa: ASSLTLSLAGGLNEQF

v_gene: TRBV7-8
d_gene: .
j_gene: TRBJ2-2
CDR3aa: ASSLLGELF

v_gene: TRBV4-1
d_gene: .
j_gene: TRBJ2-2
CDR3aa: ASSYQGGTGELF

v_gene: TRBV6-1
d_gene: .
j_gene: TRBJ1-5
CDR3aa: ASSESGGGQPQH

v_gene: TRBV3-1/TRBV3-2
d_gene: .
j_gene: TRBJ2-7
CDR3aa: ASSQVRPGQAYEQY

v_gene: TRBV28
d_gene: .
j_gene: TRBJ1-4
CDR3aa: ASRSEKLF

v_gene: TRBV3-1/TRBV3-2
d_gene: .
j_gene: TRBJ1-2
CDR3aa: ASSQNGQGAYGYT

v_gene: TRBV5-1
d_gene: TRBD1
j_gene: TRBJ2-3
CDR3aa: ASSWDRSSADTQY

v_gene: TRBV4-1
d_gene: TRBD1
j_gene: TRBJ2-2
CDR3aa: ASSHKGGRELF

v_gene: TRBV19
d_gene: .
j_gene: TRBJ2-3
CDR3aa: ASSISYQGGTQY